A single sample is the source of the 23 T cell receptor beta chains below, sequenced in a study of shared clonotypes between healthy human individuals. The repertoire was sequenced with immunoSEQ multiplex PCR; TCRdb's copy has only in-frame clones and lacks some. The sample consists of about 700,000 clones, around 74% of them appearing once. Sequencing used memory CD4+ T cells sorted from blood. Subset in this sample: CD45RA-negative fraction. These receptors all stem from a woman younger than 45 in good health.

The V and J genes are TRBV18 and TRBJ2-2; D remains ambiguous. This CDR3 has 15 amino acids. V was cut by 1 base and J by 3 bases, with 9 bases left in between. Looked up from germline, CDR1 is KGHSH and CDR2 is LQKENI. In DNA, the CDR3 is TGTGCCAGCTCACCACGCGCACGCGACACCGGGGAGCTGTTTTTT. Translated, it gives CASSPRARDTGELFF.

As to this clone: This could be a read error, since a much larger clone is one nucleotide away. Other DNA sequences from this sample encode an identical CDR3 as well. The genes are TRBV5-1 and TRBJ1-3, with D possibly matching TRBD1 (5 bases). The CDR3 is 13 residues long. Germline assignment: CDR1 SGHRS and CDR2 YFSETQ. Deletions cut 2 bases from V and 3 bases from J, with 6 bases between. CDR3 amino acids: CASSFDSGNTIYF. For the CDR3, the DNA is TGCGCCAGCAGCTTTGACAGTGGAAACACCATATATTTT.

The rearrangement uses TRBV11-2 and TRBJ1-2, with TRBD1 matching 7 bases. CDR3 length equals 17 residues. Losses at the gene ends were 4 bases for V and 3 bases for J; bases not matched to a gene: 14. Germline CDR1 SGHAT, CDR2 FQNNGV. The DNA for the CDR3 is TGTGCCAGCAGCTCCACTAGAGACAGGGTCTCTCACTATGGCTACACCTTC. It specifies CASSSTRDRVSHYGYTF.

The J gene is TRBJ1-3, the V gene TRBV30; 7 bases fit TRBD1. This CDR3 is built from 15 residues. With 0 bases clipped from V and 2 bases from J, the junction kept 4 bases outside the gene matches. Germline loops: CDR1 GTSNPN, CDR2 SVGIG (reference sequence). The CDR3 nucleotides read TGTGCCTGGAGTGTCCTAGGGACAGCTGGAAACACCATATATTTT. The encoded protein is CAWSVLGTAGNTIYF.

This sequence joins TRBV4-1 and TRBJ1-2, with a weak D call TRBD1 (6 bases). Germline V gives CDR1 MGHRA, CDR2 YSYEKL. The CDR3 runs 13 residues. Trimming left V 3 bases short and J 7 bases short, with 12 bases between. The CDR3 here is CASSQGAGGGYTF. DNA for the CDR3: TGCGCCAGCAGCCAGGGGGCGGGGGGTGGCTACACCTTC.

The rearrangement joins TRBV25-1 to TRBJ1-5; D is undetermined. With 4 bases removed from V and 2 bases from J, the gap between germline ends came to 12 bases. The CDR3 covers 15 residues. Germline values: CDR1 MGHDK, CDR2 SYGVNS. DNA for the CDR3: TGTGCCAGCAGTGCCGCCACCGGGGGCAATCAGCCCCAGCATTTT. It is translated as CASSAATGGNQPQHF.

The chain is built from TRBV28 and TRBJ1-5; D gene ambiguous. Germline assignment: CDR1 MDHEN and CDR2 SYDVKM. This CDR3 is 15 amino acids long. The V end lost 5 bases, the J end lost 5 bases, and 16 bases lay between the germline ends. The CDR3, as DNA: TGTGCCAGCAGTCCTCGGGCAATTTCGTATCAGCCCCAGCATTTT. Its protein is CASSPRAISYQPQHF.

The table lists this clone with a count of one. This CDR3 is CAWRSGRVEAFF. DNA of the CDR3: TGTGCCTGGAGGTCGGGACGGGTCGAAGCTTTCTTT. The V and J genes are TRBV30 and TRBJ1-1, with TRBD1 as a possible D gene (5 bases). V gave up 3 bases and J gave up 8 bases, with 13 bases separating them. CDR1 is GTSNPN, CDR2 SVGIG, per germline (reference sequence). The CDR3 consists of 12 residues.

The chain couples TRBV19 to TRBJ2-1; 12 bases are a match to TRBD2. The CDR3 extends over 15 amino acids. CDR1 and CDR2 from the germline V gene are LNHDA and SQIVND (reference sequence). With V trimmed by 10 bases and J by 0 bases, 4 bases remained unmatched. CDR3 sequence (DNA): TGTGCCACGAGGACTAGCGGGAACTCCTACAATGAGCAGTTCTTC. Its protein is CATRTSGNSYNEQFF.

The rearrangement links TRBV5-6 to TRBJ2-1; a weak D match, TRBD2 (6 bases). Trimming pared 4 bases from V and 9 bases from J, leaving 20 bases between. Germline CDR1 is SGHDT and CDR2 is YYEEEE. This CDR3 is 15 amino acids long. The DNA of the CDR3 is TGTGCCAGCAGCGTATCCGGGACTCCCCCACTTGAGCAGTTCTTC. Encoded protein: CASSVSGTPPLEQFF.

This clone was observed a handful of times. Other DNA sequences in this specimen translate into the identical CDR3. The V gene is TRBV28, the J gene TRBJ2-7; D is ambiguous. This CDR3 spans 11 amino acids. The V gene lost 5 bases and the J gene lost 5 bases, with 7 bases spanning the gap. Looked up from germline, CDR1 is MDHEN and CDR2 is SYDVKM. For the CDR3, the DNA is TGTGCCAGCAGTCTGAGGCACGAGCAGTACTTC. This encodes CASSLRHEQYF. Filled out from reference TRBV28 and TRBJ2-7, the complete variable domain reads DVKVTQSSRYLVKRTGEKVFLECVQDMDHENMFWYRQDPGLGLRLIYFSYDVKMKEKGDIPEGYSVSREKKERFSLILESASTNQTSMYLCASSLRHEQYFGPGTRLTVT.

About this clone itself: This may come from a read error, since a much larger clone is one base off. The identical CDR3 is also encoded by other nucleotide sequences in the sample. The chain uses TRBV30 and TRBJ1-4, with 9 bases lining up with TRBD1. The V segment lost 2 bases and the J segment 5 bases; nucleotides outside the gene matches: 6. Germline CDR1 is GTSNPN and CDR2 is SVGIG (reference sequence). The CDR3 has 15 amino acids. CDR3 nucleotide sequence: TGTGCCTGGAGTAACGGAGACAGGGGGAATGAAAAACTGTTTTTT. It codes for CAWSNGDRGNEKLFF.

The chain couples TRBV6-4 to TRBJ2-7, with 8 bases aligning to TRBD1. The CDR3 is 22 residues long. V lost 0 bases and J lost 3; bases outside the gene matches: 25. Germline V gene lookup returns CDR1 MRHNA and CDR2 SNTAGT. The CDR3 sequence is CASSDSGTGTRGTFLGSYEQYF. DNA for the CDR3: TGTGCCAGCAGTGACTCCGGGACAGGCACCAGGGGGACCTTCTTGGGAAGCTACGAGCAGTACTTC.

The gene calls are TRBV7-9 and TRBJ2-7, with 7 bases fitting TRBD1. Germline V gives CDR1 SEHNR, CDR2 FQNEAQ (reference sequence). Unmatched junction bases numbered 8, after V lost 4 bases and J lost 2 bases. The CDR3 length is 15 residues. CDR3 sequence (DNA): TGTGCCAGCAGCTCAACCGGCGGACAGGCCTACGAGCAGTACTTC. Translating gives CASSSTGGQAYEQYF.

This clone came up a few times. The chain carries TRBV19 and TRBJ2-5; D is perhaps TRBD2 (6 bases). Deletions cut 4 bases from V and 7 bases from J, with 7 bases between. Looked up from germline, CDR1 is LNHDA and CDR2 is SQIVND (reference sequence). The CDR3 covers 11 residues. As DNA, the CDR3 is TGTGCCAGTAGTACCGGGGGGACCCAGTACTTC. This encodes CASSTGGTQYF.

This clone is a singleton in its sample. The same CDR3 also results from other DNA sequences found in this sample. The chain couples TRBV9 to TRBJ2-1, with TRBD2 matching over 15 bases. The V gene's germline CDR1 is SGDLS and CDR2 YYNGEE. The V gene end was trimmed by 2 bases and the J gene end by 7 bases; junction bases not matched to a gene: 4. The CDR3 runs to 16 residues. CDR3 in amino acids: CASSVGLAGGDNEQFF. CDR3 nucleotides: TGTGCCAGCAGCGTCGGACTAGCGGGAGGGGATAATGAGCAGTTCTTC.

This clone was seen more than once but under ten times. V gene TRBV13 combines with J gene TRBJ1-2; a possible D gene is TRBD1 (6 bases). This CDR3 has 14 amino acids. V dropped 2 bases and J dropped 6 bases, with 13 bases sitting between them. Germline lookup yields CDR1 PRHDT and CDR2 FYEKMQ (reference sequence). CDR3 loop: CASSLLRGADGYTF. CDR3 DNA sequence: TGTGCCAGCAGCTTATTGCGGGGGGCGGATGGCTACACCTTC.

This chain uses TRBV7-9 with TRBJ2-3, with a possible D match to TRBD2 (5 bases). The CDR3 has 14 amino acids. Trimming took off 8 bases at V and 1 base at J, with 13 bases between the two ends. Germline V gene lookup returns CDR1 SEHNR and CDR2 FQNEAQ (reference sequence). In DNA, the CDR3 is TGTGCCAGCGCCTTCACAGCGGGCACAGATACGCAGTATTTT. Translated: CASAFTAGTDTQYF.

This clone was detected once. V is TRBV10-1 and J is TRBJ2-1; possible D gene TRBD2, 6 bases. Germline CDR1 reads WNHNN; CDR2 reads SYGVQD (reference sequence). The CDR3 is 15 residues long. Trimming took 4 bases from V and 1 from J, leaving 11 bases between them. The CDR3: CASSVGGSSYNEQFF. The CDR3 DNA follows: TGCGCCAGCAGTGTTGGAGGGTCTTCCTACAATGAGCAGTTCTTC.

This rearrangement joins TRBV12-1 to TRBJ2-2; TRBD1 is taken as the D call from the table, unchecked against the DNA. TRBV12-1 is reported as a pseudogene. There are 15 residues in the CDR3. CDR3 protein: CASSLRTGDTGELFF. CDR3 sequence (DNA): TGTGCCAGCAGCCTACGGACAGGGGACACCGGGGAGCTGTTTTTT.

As regards this clone: One end of the junction varies from germline; a read error may be responsible. The rearrangement joins TRBV27 to TRBJ2-2; possibly TRBD2 for D (5 bases). In germline, CDR1 is MNHEY, CDR2 SMNVEV (reference sequence). The CDR3 is 14 residues long. CDR3 sequence reads: CASSLDYNIGELFF. As DNA, the CDR3 is TGTGCCAGCAGTTTAGACTATAACATCGGGGAGCTGTTTTTT.

The V gene is TRBV2, the J gene TRBJ2-7, with 10 bases identical to TRBD2. Germline CDR1 is SNHLY and CDR2 is FYNNEI. The CDR3 totals 14 residues. J was trimmed by 2 bases and V by 8 bases; bases with no gene match: 6. The CDR3 is CASAQSGRAYEQYF. CDR3 DNA: TGTGCCAGCGCGCAAAGCGGGAGGGCCTACGAGCAGTACTTC.

The chain employs TRBV28 and TRBJ2-2; weak D call: TRBD1 (6 bases). This CDR3 region has 16 residues. V lost 5 bases to trimming and J lost 4 bases, with 17 bases between them. Germline values: CDR1 MDHEN, CDR2 SYDVKM. The CDR3: CASSPWDTPSTGELFF. Written as DNA, the CDR3 is TGTGCCAGCAGTCCATGGGACACCCCGTCCACCGGGGAGCTGTTTTTT.